This T cell receptor (beta chain) was sequenced during a study of T cells in women clearing cervical HPV infection. On the study more broadly: Cases' blood sampling followed lesion detection by median approximately 150 days (90 to 200).

The protocol was immunoSEQ multiplex PCR, while the TCRdb copy is restricted to in-frame clones and leaves out a portion. Its clone listing holds 10,000 to 15,000 clones. A remark on this clone: Read coverage stops 3 residues before the CDR3 terminus; the germline J gene supplies the remainder.

CDR3 length: 14 amino acids. CDR1 and CDR2 from the germline V gene are DFQATT and SNEGSKA (reference sequence). The V end was cut by 3 bases, the J end by 1 base, with 10 bases between. The gene calls are TRBV20-1 and TRBJ1-5; no clear D. The TCR originated in a woman between 18 and 70 years old with a cervical HPV16 infection that either progressed to CIN3+ or cleared (not recorded which). Material for sequencing was blood buffy coat. The CDR3 here is CSASSGTSNQPQHF. CDR3 bases read: TGCAGTGCTAGTTCAGGCACCAGCAATCAGCCC.